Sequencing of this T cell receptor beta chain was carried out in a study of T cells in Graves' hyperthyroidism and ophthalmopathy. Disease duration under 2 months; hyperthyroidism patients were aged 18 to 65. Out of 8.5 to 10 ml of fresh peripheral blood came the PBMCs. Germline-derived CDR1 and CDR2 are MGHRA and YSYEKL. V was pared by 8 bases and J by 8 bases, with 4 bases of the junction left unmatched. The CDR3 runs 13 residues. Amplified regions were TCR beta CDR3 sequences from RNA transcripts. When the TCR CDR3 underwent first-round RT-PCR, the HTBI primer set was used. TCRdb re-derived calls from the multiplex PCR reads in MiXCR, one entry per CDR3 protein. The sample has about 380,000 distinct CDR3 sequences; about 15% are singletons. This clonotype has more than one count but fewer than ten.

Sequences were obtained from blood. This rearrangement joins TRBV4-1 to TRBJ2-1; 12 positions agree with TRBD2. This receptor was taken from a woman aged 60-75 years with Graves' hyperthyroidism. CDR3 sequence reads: CASRLAGAYEQFF. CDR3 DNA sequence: TGCGCCAGCCGACTAGCGGGAGCCTATGAGCAGTTCTTC.